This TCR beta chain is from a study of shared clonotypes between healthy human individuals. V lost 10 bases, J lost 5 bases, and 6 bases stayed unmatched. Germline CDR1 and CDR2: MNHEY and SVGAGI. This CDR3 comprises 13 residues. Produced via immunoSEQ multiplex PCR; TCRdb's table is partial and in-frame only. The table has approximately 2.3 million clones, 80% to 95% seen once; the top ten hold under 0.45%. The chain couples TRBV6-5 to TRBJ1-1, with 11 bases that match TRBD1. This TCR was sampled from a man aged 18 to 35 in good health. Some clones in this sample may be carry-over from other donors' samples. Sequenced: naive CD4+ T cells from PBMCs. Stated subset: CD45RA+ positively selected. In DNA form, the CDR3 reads TGTGCCACCTTGGGACAGGGGGGAACTGAAGCTTTCTTT. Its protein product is CATLGQGGTEAFF.